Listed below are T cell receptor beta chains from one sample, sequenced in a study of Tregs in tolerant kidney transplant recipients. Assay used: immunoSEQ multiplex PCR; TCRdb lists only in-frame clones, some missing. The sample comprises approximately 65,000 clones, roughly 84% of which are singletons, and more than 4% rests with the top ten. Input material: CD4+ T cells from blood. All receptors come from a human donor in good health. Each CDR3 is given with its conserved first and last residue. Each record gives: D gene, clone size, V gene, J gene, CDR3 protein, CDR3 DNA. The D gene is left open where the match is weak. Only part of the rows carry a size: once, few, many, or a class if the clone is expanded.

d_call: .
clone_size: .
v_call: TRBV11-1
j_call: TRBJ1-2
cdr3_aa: CASSLNWGYESYTF
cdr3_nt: TGTGCCAGCAGCTTAAATTGGGGCTACGAAAGCTACACCTTC

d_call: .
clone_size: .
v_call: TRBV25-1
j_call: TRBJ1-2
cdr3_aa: CASSGGTDYYGYTF
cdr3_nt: TGTGCCAGCAGTGGGGGGACTGACTACTATGGCTACACCTTC

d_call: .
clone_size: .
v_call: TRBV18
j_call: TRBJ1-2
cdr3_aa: CASSPTEDYGYTF
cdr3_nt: TGTGCCAGCTCACCCACCGAGGACTATGGCTACACCTTC

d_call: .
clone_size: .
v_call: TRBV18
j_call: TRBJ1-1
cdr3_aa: CASSPYQVAETNTEAFF
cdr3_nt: TGTGCCAGCTCACCTTATCAAGTTGCAGAGACGAACACTGAAGCTTTCTTT

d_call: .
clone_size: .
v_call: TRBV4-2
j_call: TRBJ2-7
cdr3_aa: CASSPAPQGTSYEQYF
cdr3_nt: TGTGCCAGCAGCCCCGCCCCCCAGGGGACTTCCTACGAGCAGTACTTC

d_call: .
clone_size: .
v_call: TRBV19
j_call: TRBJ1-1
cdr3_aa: CASTAGRVTEAFF
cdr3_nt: TGTGCCAGTACGGCGGGGCGGGTCACTGAAGCTTTCTTT

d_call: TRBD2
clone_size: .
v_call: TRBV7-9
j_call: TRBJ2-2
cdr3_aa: CASLTSGSIGELFF
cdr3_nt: TGTGCCAGTTTGACTAGCGGGAGTATCGGGGAGCTGTTTTTT

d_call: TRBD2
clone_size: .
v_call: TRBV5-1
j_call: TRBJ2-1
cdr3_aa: CASSFNSGTDNEQFF
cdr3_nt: TGCGCCAGCAGCTTTAACAGCGGGACCGACAATGAGCAGTTCTTC

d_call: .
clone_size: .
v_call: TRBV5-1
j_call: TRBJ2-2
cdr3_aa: CASSPHTGELFF
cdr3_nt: TGCGCCAGCAGTCCACATACCGGGGAGCTGTTTTTT

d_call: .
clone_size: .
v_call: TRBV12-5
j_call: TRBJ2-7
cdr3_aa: CASGLPTGLGSSYEQYF
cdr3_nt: TGTGCTAGTGGTCTCCCGACGGGACTCGGAAGCTCCTACGAGCAGTACTTC

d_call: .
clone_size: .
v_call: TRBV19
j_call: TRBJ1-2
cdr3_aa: CASSRTALGYTF
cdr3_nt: TGTGCCAGTAGTCGGACGGCCCTAGGCTACACCTTC

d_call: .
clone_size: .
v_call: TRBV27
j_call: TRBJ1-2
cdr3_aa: CASSELPPRVGGYTF
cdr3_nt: TGTGCCAGCAGTGAACTTCCACCCAGGGTAGGGGGCTACACCTTC

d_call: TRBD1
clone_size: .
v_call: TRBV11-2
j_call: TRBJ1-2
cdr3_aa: CASSSTGSGYTF
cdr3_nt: TGTGCCAGCAGCTCGACAGGGTCCGGCTACACCTTC

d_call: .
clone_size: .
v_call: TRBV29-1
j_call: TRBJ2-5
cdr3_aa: CSVEAPAPLTQYF
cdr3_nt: TGCAGCGTTGAAGCTCCCGCCCCCTTGACCCAGTACTTC

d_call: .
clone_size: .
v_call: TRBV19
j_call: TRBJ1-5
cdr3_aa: CASSRETPRPQHF
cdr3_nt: TGTGCCAGTAGTAGAGAGACGCCCCGGCCCCAGCATTTT

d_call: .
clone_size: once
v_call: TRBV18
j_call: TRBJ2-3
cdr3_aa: CASSPQQQGRDTQYF
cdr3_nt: TGTGCCAGCTCACCACAACAACAGGGTAGAGATACGCAGTATTTT

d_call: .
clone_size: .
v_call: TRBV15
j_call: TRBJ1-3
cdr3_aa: CATAIQRAGNTIYF
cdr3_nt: TGTGCCACCGCGATTCAGAGGGCTGGAAACACCATATATTTT

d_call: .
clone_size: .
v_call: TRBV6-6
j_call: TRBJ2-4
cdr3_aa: CASSYQGTQYF
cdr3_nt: TGTGCCAGCAGTTACCAGGGTACCCAGTACTTC

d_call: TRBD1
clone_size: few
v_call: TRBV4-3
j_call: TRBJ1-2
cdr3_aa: CASSQGQGVYGYTF
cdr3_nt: TGCGCCAGCAGCCAGGGACAGGGGGTGTATGGCTACACCTTC

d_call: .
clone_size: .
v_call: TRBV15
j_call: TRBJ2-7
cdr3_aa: CATSRGAGDPFGHEQYF
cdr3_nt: TGTGCCACCAGCAGAGGGGCTGGGGACCCCTTTGGCCACGAGCAGTACTTC

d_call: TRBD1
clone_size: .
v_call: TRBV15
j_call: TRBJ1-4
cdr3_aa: CATSRTGQINEKLFF
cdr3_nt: TGTGCCACCAGCAGAACGGGACAGATAAATGAAAAACTGTTTTTT

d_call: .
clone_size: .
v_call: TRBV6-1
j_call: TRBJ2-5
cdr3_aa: CASSGEGIPQETQYF
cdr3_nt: TGTGCCAGCAGTGGTGAAGGGATCCCGCAAGAGACCCAGTACTTC

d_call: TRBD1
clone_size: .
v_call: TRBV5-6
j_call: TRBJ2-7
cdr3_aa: CASSPGTGGRDEQYF
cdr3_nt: TGTGCCAGCAGCCCAGGGACAGGGGGTCGTGACGAGCAGTACTTC

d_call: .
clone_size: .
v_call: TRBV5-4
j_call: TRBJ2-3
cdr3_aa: CASSTPDATDTQYF
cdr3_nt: TGTGCCAGCAGCACACCGGACGCGACAGATACGCAGTATTTT

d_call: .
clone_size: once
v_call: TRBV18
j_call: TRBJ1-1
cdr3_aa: CASSPSIVGNEAFF
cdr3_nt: TGTGCCAGCTCACCCTCTATTGTGGGGAATGAAGCTTTCTTT

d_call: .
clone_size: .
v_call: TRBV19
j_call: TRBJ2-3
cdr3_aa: CASSITLSGTDTQYF
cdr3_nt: TGTGCCAGTAGTATTACGCTAAGCGGCACAGATACGCAGTATTTT

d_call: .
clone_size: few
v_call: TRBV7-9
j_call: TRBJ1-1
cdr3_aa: CASSPSLGRETEAFF
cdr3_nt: TGTGCCAGCAGCCCCAGCTTGGGAAGGGAGACTGAAGCTTTCTTT

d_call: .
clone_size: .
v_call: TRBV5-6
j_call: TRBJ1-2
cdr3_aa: CASSGISGTPLIYGYTF
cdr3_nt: TGTGCCAGCAGCGGTATCTCCGGGACTCCTCTGATCTATGGCTACACCTTC

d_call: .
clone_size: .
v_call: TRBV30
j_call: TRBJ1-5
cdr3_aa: CAWSRYSNQPQHF
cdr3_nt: TGTGCCTGGAGTCGGTATAGCAATCAGCCCCAGCATTTT

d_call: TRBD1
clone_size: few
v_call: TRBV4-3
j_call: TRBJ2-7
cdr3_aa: CASSQVLRQGGHEQYF
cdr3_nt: TGCGCCAGCAGCCAAGTCCTGAGACAGGGTGGCCACGAGCAGTACTTC

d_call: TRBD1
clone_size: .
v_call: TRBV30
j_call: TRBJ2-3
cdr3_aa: CAWRGSRDRKDTQYF
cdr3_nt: TGTGCCTGGAGGGGATCCAGGGACAGAAAAGATACGCAGTATTTT

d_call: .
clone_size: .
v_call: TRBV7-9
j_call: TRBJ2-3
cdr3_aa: CASSLGLADTQYF
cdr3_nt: TGTGCCAGCAGCTTAGGACTAGCAGATACGCAGTATTTT

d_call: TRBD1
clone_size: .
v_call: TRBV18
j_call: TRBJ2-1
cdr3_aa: CASSLPLGQLYNEQFF
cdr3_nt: TGTGCCAGCTCTCTCCCCTTGGGACAGCTCTACAATGAGCAGTTCTTC

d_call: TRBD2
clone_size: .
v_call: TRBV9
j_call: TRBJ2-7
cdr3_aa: CASSVEASGGREQYF
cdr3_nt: TGTGCCAGCAGCGTAGAGGCTAGCGGGGGAAGGGAGCAGTACTTC

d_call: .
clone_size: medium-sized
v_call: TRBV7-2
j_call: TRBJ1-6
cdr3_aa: CASSLGQFNSPLHF
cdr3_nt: TGTGCCAGCAGCTTAGGGCAGTTTAATTCACCCCTCCACTTT

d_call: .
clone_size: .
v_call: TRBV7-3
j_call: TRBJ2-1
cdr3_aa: CASSLNRRATGVSSYNEQFF
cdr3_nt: TGTGCCAGCAGCTTAAATCGGAGGGCCACCGGGGTGAGCTCCTACAATGAGCAGTTCTTC

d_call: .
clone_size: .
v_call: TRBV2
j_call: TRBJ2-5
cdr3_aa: CASRGDGGQETQYF
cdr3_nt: TGTGCCAGCAGGGGGGACGGCGGACAAGAGACCCAGTACTTC

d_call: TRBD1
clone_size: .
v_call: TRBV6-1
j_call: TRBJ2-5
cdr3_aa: CASSGPPRDRDKKGETQYF
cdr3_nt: TGTGCCAGCAGTGGACCCCCCCGGGACAGGGATAAAAAGGGAGAGACCCAGTACTTC

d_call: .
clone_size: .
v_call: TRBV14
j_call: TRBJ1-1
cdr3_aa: CASSQKGINTEAFF
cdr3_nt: TGTGCCAGCAGCCAAAAGGGCATAAACACTGAAGCTTTCTTT